The next 32 T cell receptor beta chains were all read from a single sample in a study of T-cell reconstitution after alpha-beta-depleted transplantation in children. Unique molecular identifiers were incorporated during preparation of the TCRbeta library. MiXCR, run by TCRdb on the PCR reads, gives a single entry per CDR3 protein. In the table there are about 980,000 distinct CDR3 sequences, roughly 29% of which are singletons. Sequencing used PBMCs, mostly from graft donor cells, obtained 360 days after TCRalphabeta/CD19-depleted stem cell transplant. All receptors come from a boy less than two years old who had a stem cell transplant for SCID, so the T cells may come from the graft donor.

V gene TRBV2 combines with J gene TRBJ2-5; 7 nucleotides line up with TRBD2. Germline V CDR1 and CDR2: SNHLY, FYNNEI. The CDR3 loop spans 15 amino acids. V lost 7 bases to trimming and J lost 1 base; unmatched junction nucleotides: 9. In nucleotides, the CDR3 is TGTGCCAGCACCCCTGGGGGGGTGACCCAAGAGACCCAGTACTTC. This gives the protein CASTPGGVTQETQYF.

This clonotype was detected only a few times. The V gene is TRBV5-1, the J gene TRBJ2-1; 11 nucleotides agree with TRBD2. CDR1 and CDR2 from the germline V gene are SGHRS and YFSETQ. V lost 6 bases to trimming and J lost 4 bases; unmatched junction nucleotides: 6. The CDR3 totals 15 residues. The DNA for the CDR3 is TGCGCCAGCACCAAGACTAGCGGGGCGTACAATGAGCAGTTCTTC. Translating it yields CASTKTSGAYNEQFF.

This clonotype is categorized as medium-sized. This chain joins TRBV2 and TRBJ2-1; 13 bases fit TRBD2. With V trimmed by 6 bases and J by 2 bases, 1 base remained unmatched. There are 15 residues in the CDR3. Looked up from germline, CDR1 is SNHLY and CDR2 is FYNNEI. CDR3: CASRTSGGAYNEQFF. CDR3 in DNA: TGTGCCAGCAGAACTAGCGGGGGGGCCTACAATGAGCAGTTCTTC.

The chain has TRBV5-1 and TRBJ2-2; 8 nucleotides agree with TRBD1. The V gene end was trimmed by 4 bases and the J gene end by 0 bases; junction bases not matched to a gene: 11. This CDR3 region has 18 residues. Per the germline V gene, CDR1 is SGHRS and CDR2 is YFSETQ. This CDR3 is CASSPDRDRPANTGELFF. CDR3 DNA: TGCGCCAGCAGCCCTGACCGGGACAGGCCCGCGAACACCGGGGAGCTGTTTTTT.

This clonotype appeared a few times. The chain recombines TRBV7-9 with TRBJ2-1; no clear D gene. Per the germline V gene, CDR1 is SEHNR and CDR2 is FQNEAQ (reference sequence). Trimming removed 2 bases at V and 11 bases at J, with 10 bases between. The CDR3 is 12 amino acids. The CDR3 sequence: CASSLTDRKQFF. The CDR3 DNA sequence: TGTGCCAGCAGCTTAACGGACCGAAAGCAGTTCTTC.

The chain links TRBV6-1 to TRBJ2-6, with D maybe TRBD2 (5 bases). CDR1 MNHNS and CDR2 SASEGT come from the germline V gene. With 6 bases removed from V and 6 bases from J, the gap between germline ends came to 12 bases. This CDR3 spans 14 amino acids. The CDR3 DNA reads as TGTGCCAGCAGCCGCTGGACTGCGGCCAACGTCCTGACTTTC. This translates into CASSRWTAANVLTF.

This clonotype was counted only a few times. The chain couples TRBV7-8 to TRBJ2-7; a weak D match, TRBD2 (7 bases). CDR3 length equals 16 residues. Germline values: CDR1 SGHVS, CDR2 FQNEAQ. The V gene lost 3 bases and the J gene lost 2 bases, with 17 bases spanning the gap. This CDR3 is CASSFSQGRGTYEQYF. The DNA for the CDR3 is TGTGCCAGCAGCTTTAGTCAGGGGAGGGGCACCTACGAGCAGTACTTC.

This clonotype was observed many times. The rearrangement links TRBV20-1 to TRBJ2-3; no firm D call. Between the trimmed V and J ends, which lost 6 bases and 4 bases, there was a span of 5 bases. This CDR3 has 10 residues. Germline V gene lookup returns CDR1 DFQATT and CDR2 SNEGSKA (reference sequence). CDR3 sequence (DNA): TGCAGTGCCCCCGCAGATACGCAGTATTTT. As protein: CSAPADTQYF.

This rearrangement joins TRBV20-1 to TRBJ2-5; the D is unclear. Germline assignment: CDR1 DFQATT and CDR2 SNEGSKA (reference sequence). Trimming pared 4 bases from V and 1 base from J, leaving 10 bases between. The CDR3 is 13 amino acids. As DNA, the CDR3 is TGCAGTGCTAAAGGCGTAGGCCAAGAGACCCAGTACTTC. It codes for CSAKGVGQETQYF.

There are a few counts of this clonotype. The V gene is TRBV27, the J gene TRBJ2-7; the D call may be TRBD1 or TRBD2 (5 bases each). Germline V CDR1 and CDR2: MNHEY, SMNVEV (reference sequence). V lost 0 bases and J 2 bases, leaving 26 bases between the germline ends. CDR3 length: 20 residues. CDR3 nucleotide sequence: TGTGCCAGCAGTTTATCGATCTTTCCGGGGCCGGGCCCGAGAGCCTACGAGCAGTACTTC. It specifies CASSLSIFPGPGPRAYEQYF.

The chain couples TRBV10-3 to TRBJ2-1; perhaps TRBD1 as D (5 bases). Germline V gene data show CDR1 as ENHRY and CDR2 as SYGVKD. The CDR3 covers 13 residues. V lost 6 bases and J lost 7, with 13 bases in between. For the CDR3, the DNA is TGTGCCATCAGCTTTGGACCAGGGAATGAGCAGTTCTTC. Protein: CAISFGPGNEQFF.

This clonotype was recorded a few times. The rearrangement joins TRBV10-3 to TRBJ2-1, with D possibly being TRBD1 (6 bases). The V gene lost 3 bases and the J gene lost 7 bases, with 16 bases spanning the gap. The CDR3 extends over 15 amino acids. Germline CDR1 and CDR2: ENHRY and SYGVKD. In DNA form, the CDR3 reads TGTGCCATCAGTGATTGGGACAAGCCCTGGAATGAGCAGTTCTTC. Translation gives CAISDWDKPWNEQFF.

This chain connects TRBV12-3 or TRBV12-4 to TRBJ2-7; D gene unclear. This CDR3 is 14 amino acids long. V gave up 4 bases and J gave up 2 bases, with 12 bases separating them. The CDR3 protein is CASSYRPKAYEQYF. CDR3 nucleotide sequence: TGTGCCAGCAGTTATAGACCCAAAGCCTACGAGCAGTACTTC.

This clonotype occurred a few times. The V call is TRBV12-3 or TRBV12-4, the J call TRBJ2-1; possible D gene TRBD1, 5 bases. The germline V and J ends were trimmed by 1 base and 9 bases, with 10 bases remaining between them. The CDR3 extends over 13 amino acids. DNA of the CDR3: TGTGCCAGCAGTTTAGTCCAGGGTGGTGAGCAGTTCTTC. Encoded protein: CASSLVQGGEQFF.

This clonotype came up a few times. The conserved closing phenylalanine or tryptophan is absent in this CDR3, likely reflecting a read error. CDR3 loop: CASSSGTGNQPQHS. CDR3 DNA sequence: TGTGCCAGCAGCAGCGGGACAGGCAATCAGCCCCAGCATTCT. This chain joins TRBV5-5 and TRBJ1-5; 7 bases align to TRBD1. Looked up from germline, CDR1 is SGHKS and CDR2 is YYEKEE (reference sequence). The CDR3 is 14 amino acids. With V trimmed by 4 bases and J by 2 bases, 3 bases remained unmatched.

The CDR3 protein is CAWSVLLDFGGRPEQYF. In nucleotides, the CDR3 is TGTGCCTGGAGTGTTTTGCTCGATTTCGGGGGGCGGCCCGAGCAGTACTTC. This chain connects TRBV30 to TRBJ2-7, with a possible D match to TRBD2 (7 bases). This CDR3 has 17 amino acids. V was trimmed by 0 bases and J by 6 bases, leaving 24 bases between them. Per the germline V gene, CDR1 is GTSNPN and CDR2 is SVGIG (reference sequence).

The chain links TRBV20-1 to TRBJ1-5, with 9 bases lining up with TRBD1. Germline lookup yields CDR1 DFQATT and CDR2 SNEGSKA (reference sequence). V shed 5 bases, J shed 1 base, and the junction held 3 bases outside the gene matches. The CDR3 is 14 residues long. The CDR3 protein is CSARTGVSNQPQHF. CDR3 bases: TGCAGTGCTCGGACAGGGGTGAGCAATCAGCCCCAGCATTTT.

The chain links TRBV7-8 to TRBJ2-5, with D uncertain. Trimming took off 5 bases at V and 1 base at J, with 14 bases between the two ends. The CDR3 is 15 residues long. Germline V gene data show CDR1 as SGHVS and CDR2 as FQNEAQ. For the CDR3, the DNA is TGTGCCAGCAGCCCCACCCTCAATAGCCAAGAGACCCAGTACTTC. As protein: CASSPTLNSQETQYF.

This clonotype was seen many times. The chain carries TRBV7-9 and TRBJ2-3; TRBD2 aligns across 8 bases. Germline values: CDR1 SEHNR, CDR2 FQNEAQ (reference sequence). This CDR3 has 16 amino acids. With 3 bases clipped from V and 0 bases from J, the junction kept 5 bases outside the gene matches. CDR3 sequence (DNA): TGTGCCAGCAGCTTCGGACTAGCACCTAGCACAGATACGCAGTATTTT. Translation gives CASSFGLAPSTDTQYF.

The chain carries TRBV5-1 and TRBJ2-1, with D possibly matching TRBD1 (5 bases). Germline V gives CDR1 SGHRS, CDR2 YFSETQ. The V gene lost 0 bases and the J gene lost 6 bases, with 13 bases spanning the gap. The CDR3 has 15 residues. CDR3 nucleotides: TGCGCCAGCAGCTTGGCCAGGGCGACCTTCAATGAGCAGTTCTTC. It yields the protein CASSLARATFNEQFF. Full variable domain (rest looked up from reference TRBV5-1 and TRBJ2-1): KAGVTQTPRYLIKTRGQQVTLSCSPISGHRSVSWYQQTPGQGLQFLFEYFSETQRNKGNFPGRFSGRQFSNSRSEMNVSTLELGDSALYLCASSLARATFNEQFFGPGTRLTVL.

The chain carries TRBV29-1 and TRBJ2-7; TRBD1 aligns across 8 bases. Germline CDR1 and CDR2: SQVTM and ANQGSEA. V trimming: 4 bases; J trimming: 0 bases; junction bases outside the gene matches: 11. The CDR3 runs 16 residues. For the CDR3, the DNA is TGCAGCGTTGTAGGACAGGGCCCCTCTTACTCCTACGAGCAGTACTTC. Translation: CSVVGQGPSYSYEQYF.

This clonotype was recorded a few times. The CDR3 reads CASSPQGTGPYEQYF. In nucleotides, the CDR3 is TGCGCCAGCAGCCCGCAAGGCACGGGTCCCTACGAGCAGTACTTC. The chain uses TRBV5-1 and TRBJ2-7, with D unresolved. This CDR3 spans 15 amino acids. Germline V gives CDR1 SGHRS, CDR2 YFSETQ. The V end was cut by 4 bases, the J end by 2 bases, with 16 bases between.

This clonotype was detected a few times. This chain connects TRBV28 to TRBJ2-7, with D possibly called TRBD1 or TRBD2 (5 bases each). CDR1 is MDHEN, CDR2 SYDVKM, per germline. There are 15 residues in the CDR3. V was pared by 1 base and J by 3 bases, with 13 bases between. For the CDR3, the DNA is TGTGCCAGCAGTTTATCCCCGGGACCGGACTACGAGCAGTACTTC. Its translation is CASSLSPGPDYEQYF.

The rearrangement joins TRBV7-7 to TRBJ2-2, with D perhaps matching TRBD1 (5 bases). Germline CDR1 and CDR2: SSHAT and FNYEAQ (reference sequence). Trimming stripped 4 bases from V and 4 bases from J, with 13 bases between. This CDR3 is built from 15 residues. The CDR3 nucleotides read TGTGCCAGCAGCTCGGTTGTAGGGGTCACCGGGGAGCTGTTTTTT. Its translation: CASSSVVGVTGELFF. Full variable domain (outside the CDR3, taken from reference TRBV7-7 and TRBJ2-2): GAGVSQSPRYKVTKRGQDVTLRCDPISSHATLYWYQQALGQGPEFLTYFNYEAQPDKSGLPSDRFSAERPEGSISTLTIQRTEQRDSAMYRCASSSVVGVTGELFFGEGSRLTVL.

The gene calls are TRBV7-9 and TRBJ1-5, with D uncertain. Germline V gene sequence: CDR1 SEHNR, CDR2 FQNEAQ (reference sequence). The V and J ends lost 5 bases and 7 bases respectively, with 21 bases between them. This CDR3 has 16 amino acids. CDR3 nucleotides: TGTGCCAGCAGCCCGCGGACGGCCCTGGGTGAACAGCCCCAGCATTTT. It encodes CASSPRTALGEQPQHF. Complete variable domain (other parts from reference TRBV7-9 and TRBJ1-5): DTGVSQNPRHKITKRGQNVTFRCDPISEHNRLYWYRQTLGQGPEFLTYFQNEAQLEKSRLLSDRFSAERPKGSFSTLEIQRTEQGDSAMYLCASSPRTALGEQPQHFGDGTRLSIL.

This CDR3 reads CASSLGFGGRTDTQYF. In DNA form, the CDR3 reads TGTGCCAGCAGCTTAGGATTCGGGGGACGCACAGATACGCAGTATTTT. This chain joins TRBV11-3 and TRBJ2-3, with D possibly TRBD2 on 6 matching bases. From germline, CDR1 is SGHNT and CDR2 YENEEA. V lost 1 base and J 1 base, leaving 12 bases between the germline ends. This CDR3 contains 16 residues.

The chain couples TRBV29-1 to TRBJ2-3, with 7 bases identical to TRBD1. Per the germline V gene, CDR1 is SQVTM and CDR2 is ANQGSEA. Germline trimming cut 8 bases from V and 3 bases from J; bases unmatched to any gene: 8. This CDR3 is built from 13 residues. The CDR3 reads CSPGTVNTDTQYF. The CDR3 coding sequence is TGCAGCCCCGGGACAGTGAATACAGATACGCAGTATTTT.

This chain uses TRBV12-3 or TRBV12-4 with TRBJ2-3; TRBD1 matches at 8 bases. The CDR3 covers 16 residues. The V gene end was trimmed by 7 bases and the J gene end by 1 base; junction bases not matched to a gene: 10. The CDR3 DNA is TGTGCCAGCACCCCCGCCCCGACAGGGGGCACAGATACGCAGTATTTT. Translation: CASTPAPTGGTDTQYF.

V is TRBV19 and J is TRBJ1-6; D is undetermined. The V and J ends lost 9 bases and 0 bases respectively, with 15 bases between them. Germline CDR1 and CDR2: LNHDA and SQIVND (reference sequence). There are 16 residues in the CDR3. CDR3 protein: CASGPRRGSYNSPLHF. The CDR3 DNA reads as TGTGCCAGCGGACCCCGGCGTGGCTCCTATAATTCACCCCTCCACTTT. Full variable domain (rest looked up from reference TRBV19 and TRBJ1-6): DGGITQSPKYLFRKEGQNVTLSCEQNLNHDAMYWYRQDPGQGLRLIYYSQIVNDFQKGDIAEGYSVSREKKESFPLTVTSAQKNPTAFYLCASGPRRGSYNSPLHFGNGTRLTVT.

The CDR3 protein is CASRPLSTGELFF. CDR3 nucleotide sequence: TGTGCCAGCAGACCTCTCTCCACCGGGGAGCTGTTTTTT. The chain is built from TRBV6-1 and TRBJ2-2, with no clear D. This CDR3 contains 13 residues. Germline CDR1 MNHNS, CDR2 SASEGT. V gave up 6 bases and J gave up 4 bases, with 9 bases separating them.

This clonotype was seen a few times. CDR3 residues: CASSQDTGRNIQYF. CDR3 in DNA: TGCGCCAGCAGCCAAGATACAGGGAGAAACATTCAGTACTTC. The chain carries TRBV4-3 and TRBJ2-4, with D maybe TRBD1 (6 bases). CDR3 length equals 14 residues. Looked up from germline, CDR1 is LGHNA and CDR2 is YSLEER. V shed 0 bases and J shed 6 bases, with 9 bases lying between them.

The chain couples TRBV9 to TRBJ2-2; 8 bases match TRBD2. J lost 8 bases, V lost 1 base, and 4 bases had no gene match. Germline CDR1 reads SGDLS; CDR2 reads YYNGEE. The CDR3 totals 14 residues. CDR3: CASSVLSGGGELFF. In DNA form, the CDR3 reads TGTGCCAGCAGCGTACTCAGCGGGGGAGGGGAGCTGTTTTTT.